This T cell receptor beta chain emerged from a study of T cell repertoires in cytomegalovirus infection. Study-level background: Matching HLA type and CMV infection were both indicated by public TCR beta signatures.

TCRdb redid the calling of the reads with MiXCR, one entry per CDR3 protein. This sample yields around 570,000 distinct CDR3 sequences, of which about 39% are seen a single time; 48% belongs to the top ten. Study outcomes and limitations: The response measured ex vivo was dominated by TCR beta clonotypes (HLA-C-restricted and CMV-specific). Individuals carrying CMV plus the relevant HLA were identified by cumulative frequency of public TCR beta families.

CDR1 and CDR2 (germline): SGHAT, FQNNGV. The CDR3 has 16 amino acids. V lost 4 bases, J lost 5 bases, and 11 bases stayed unmatched. Points on this clonotype: Its antigen is currently unknown.

This TCR was recovered from a human donor in good health (CMV status not recorded). Some clones in this sample may be carry-over from other donors' samples. Sequenced material: cultured PBMCs, taken from culture after CMV antigen stimulation. V and J are TRBV11-2 and TRBJ2-5; 9 bases line up with TRBD2. The CDR3 sequence: CASSSSRAGGQETQYF. CDR3 sequence (DNA): TGTGCCAGCAGCTCCTCGAGGGCGGGGGGGCAGGAGACCCAGTACTTC.